The entry below gives a single T cell receptor (beta chain) sequence along with its context. This record comes from a study of cytomegalovirus exposure and HLA in healthy donors. V was cut by 3 bases and J by 3 bases, with 10 bases left in between. The CDR3 spans 14 residues. Germline CDR1 is SGHTA and CDR2 is FQGNSA. TCRdb's table, derived via immunoSEQ multiplex PCR, lists solely in-frame clones and lacks some. Altogether about 88,000 clones are present, more than 70% being singletons, with the ten largest covering 9% to 14%. The clonotype was recovered from a woman aged 18 to 35 in good health and CMV-seropositive. What was sequenced was PBMCs. The V gene is TRBV7-2, the J gene TRBJ2-3; possibly TRBD2 for D (7 bases). CDR3 DNA: TGTGCCAGCAGCTTGGCGGGGGCTACAGATACGCAGTATTTT. As protein: CASSLAGATDTQYF.